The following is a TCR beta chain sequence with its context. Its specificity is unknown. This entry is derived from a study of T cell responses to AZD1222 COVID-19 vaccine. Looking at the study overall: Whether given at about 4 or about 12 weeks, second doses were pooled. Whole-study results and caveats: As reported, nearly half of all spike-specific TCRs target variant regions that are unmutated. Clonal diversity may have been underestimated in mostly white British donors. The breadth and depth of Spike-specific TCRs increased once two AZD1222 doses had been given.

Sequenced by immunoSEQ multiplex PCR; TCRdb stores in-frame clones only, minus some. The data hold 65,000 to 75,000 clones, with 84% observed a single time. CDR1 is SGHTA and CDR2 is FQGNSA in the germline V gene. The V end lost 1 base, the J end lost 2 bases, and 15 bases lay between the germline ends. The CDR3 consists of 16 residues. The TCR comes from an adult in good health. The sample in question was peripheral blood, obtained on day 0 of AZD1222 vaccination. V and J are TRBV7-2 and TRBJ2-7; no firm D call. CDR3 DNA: TGTGCCAGCAGCTTAGGGGTAGGACCGTTAGCCTACGAGCAGTACTTC. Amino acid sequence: CASSLGVGPLAYEQYF.